These 7 T cell receptor beta chains share one sample of origin, sequenced in a study of T cell changes during pregnancy in multiple sclerosis. The method was immunoSEQ multiplex PCR; TCRdb's version includes in-frame clones alone and lacks a portion of them. The data contain around 120,000 clones, about 89% of them seen just once; the ten biggest clones take up less than 4%. The sample was peripheral blood, taken after pregnancy. The receptors were sampled from a female donor with multiple sclerosis, enrolled in a pregnancy study.

This clone was found once. The genes are TRBV5-1 and TRBJ2-5; TRBD1 is a possible D gene (5 bases). Trimming cost V 4 bases and J 1 base, with 14 bases left between them. The CDR3 is 15 amino acids. CDR1 is SGHRS, CDR2 YFSETQ, per germline. Here the CDR3 reads CASSPSPGRQETQYF. The CDR3 DNA sequence: TGCGCCAGCAGCCCCAGCCCAGGGCGCCAAGAGACCCAGTACTTC. The full variable domain, rest sourced from reference TRBV5-1 and TRBJ2-5, is KAGVTQTPRYLIKTRGQQVTLSCSPISGHRSVSWYQQTPGQGLQFLFEYFSETQRNKGNFPGRFSGRQFSNSRSEMNVSTLELGDSALYLCASSPSPGRQETQYFGPGTRLLVL.

The rearrangement uses TRBV10-1 and TRBJ1-1; 10 bases agree with TRBD1. The germline gives CDR1 WNHNN, CDR2 SYGVQD (reference sequence). Losses at the gene ends were 10 bases for V and 0 bases for J; bases not matched to a gene: 11. CDR3 size: 16 residues. CDR3 bases: TGCGCCACCGGACAGGGGGAAGGTGCCATGAACACTGAAGCTTTCTTT. Its protein is CATGQGEGAMNTEAFF.

V gene TRBV6-5 combines with J gene TRBJ2-2; 15 bases fit TRBD2. Germline trimming cut 4 bases from V and 7 bases from J; bases unmatched to any gene: 4. CDR1 is MNHEY and CDR2 is SVGAGI in the germline V gene. This CDR3 region has 16 residues. The CDR3 here is CASSSGLAGGFGELFF. The DNA of the CDR3 is TGTGCCAGCAGTTCGGGACTAGCGGGGGGCTTCGGGGAGCTGTTTTTT.

The rearrangement links TRBV27 to TRBJ1-4; 7 bases align to TRBD1. The CDR3 has 15 amino acids. The V segment lost 0 bases and the J segment 10 bases; nucleotides outside the gene matches: 8. Per germline, CDR1 MNHEY and CDR2 SMNVEV (reference sequence). The CDR3 bases are TGTGCCAGCAGTTTATCTGGGACAGTCGTAGCAAAACTGTTTTTT. Protein: CASSLSGTVVAKLFF.

This clone has more than one count but fewer than ten. The J gene is TRBJ2-7, the V gene TRBV21-1; the table calls TRBD2, which could not be checked here. TRBV21-1 is a known pseudogene. The CDR3 is 13 residues long. CDR3 region: CGTAGGRCHEQYF. The DNA of the CDR3 is TGTGGCACAGCGGGGGGTAGGTGTCACGAGCAGTACTTC.

The chain uses TRBV5-1 and TRBJ2-1; D remains unclear. The germline CDR1 and CDR2 sequences are SGHRS and YFSETQ. Trimming shortened V by 2 bases and J by 1 base, and 7 bases separated the two germline ends. The CDR3 covers 14 residues. CDR3: CASSFETSYNEQFF. The CDR3 bases are TGCGCCAGCAGCTTCGAGACTTCCTACAATGAGCAGTTCTTC.

This sequence joins TRBV19 and TRBJ1-5; 8 bases align to TRBD1. Germline V lookup: CDR1 LNHDA, CDR2 SQIVND (reference sequence). V was pared by 6 bases and J by 7 bases, with 14 bases of the junction left unmatched. CDR3 length: 16 amino acids. In DNA form, the CDR3 reads TGTGCCAGTAGCCTCCCCCAGGGGGCTGGTCTGCAGCCCCAGCATTTT. Residues: CASSLPQGAGLQPQHF.